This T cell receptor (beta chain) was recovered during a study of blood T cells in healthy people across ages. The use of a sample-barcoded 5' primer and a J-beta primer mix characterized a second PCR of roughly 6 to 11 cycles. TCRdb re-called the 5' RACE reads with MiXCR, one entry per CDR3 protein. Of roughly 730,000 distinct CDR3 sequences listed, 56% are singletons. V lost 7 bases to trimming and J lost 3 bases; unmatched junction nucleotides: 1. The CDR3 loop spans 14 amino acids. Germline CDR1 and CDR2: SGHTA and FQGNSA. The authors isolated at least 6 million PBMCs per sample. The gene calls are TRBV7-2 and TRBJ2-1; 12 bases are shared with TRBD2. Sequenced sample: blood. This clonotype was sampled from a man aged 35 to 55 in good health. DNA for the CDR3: TGTGCCAGCATGACTAGCGGGAGCTACAATGAGCAGTTCTTC. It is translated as CASMTSGSYNEQFF.